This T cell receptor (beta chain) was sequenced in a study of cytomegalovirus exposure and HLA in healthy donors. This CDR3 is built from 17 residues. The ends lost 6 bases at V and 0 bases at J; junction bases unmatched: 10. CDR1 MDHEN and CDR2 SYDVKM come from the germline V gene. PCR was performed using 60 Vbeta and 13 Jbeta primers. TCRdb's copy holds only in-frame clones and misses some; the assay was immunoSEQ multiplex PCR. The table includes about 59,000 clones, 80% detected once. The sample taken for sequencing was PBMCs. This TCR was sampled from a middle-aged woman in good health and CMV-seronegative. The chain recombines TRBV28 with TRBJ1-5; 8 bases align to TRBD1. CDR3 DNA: TGTGCCAGCAGGCGAGGGGACAGGAGGGATAGCAATCAGCCCCAGCATTTT. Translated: CASRRGDRRDSNQPQHF.